This entry lists 26 T cell receptor beta chains sequenced from one sample in a study of blood T cell repertoires in COVID-19. Here immunoSEQ multiplex PCR was the method, and the copy in TCRdb shows in-frame clones only, minus some. Of about 260,000 clones in the sample, around nine tenths are singletons; the top ten hold about 2.1%. The sample comprised peripheral blood. The receptors shown here come from a man aged 25 to 40 with active or convalescent COVID-19.

This rearrangement joins TRBV9 to TRBJ2-5; 11 bases line up with TRBD2. CDR3 length: 20 amino acids. V lost 3 bases and J lost 1; bases outside the gene matches: 17. Germline V CDR1 and CDR2: SGDLS, YYNGEE. The DNA of the CDR3 is TGTGCCAGCAGCGCGGACCCGACTAGCGGGGCGACCACTTCCCAAGAGACCCAGTACTTC. It encodes CASSADPTSGATTSQETQYF.

This chain links TRBV11-2 with TRBJ2-3; D might be TRBD2 (7 bases). The germline V gene encodes CDR1 SGHAT and CDR2 FQNNGV. V lost 1 base to trimming and J lost 4 bases, with 12 bases between them. The CDR3 totals 15 residues. This CDR3 is CASSLAGGGPDTQYF. The CDR3 DNA reads as TGTGCCAGCAGCTTAGCGGGGGGCGGGCCAGATACGCAGTATTTT.

In its sample, this clone was seen once. The chain combines TRBV19 with TRBJ2-5; maybe TRBD2 (7 bases). There are 17 residues in the CDR3. V dropped 4 bases and J dropped 2 bases, with 20 bases sitting between them. Germline lookup yields CDR1 LNHDA and CDR2 SQIVND (reference sequence). The CDR3 DNA follows: TGTGCCAGTAGTAGTACTTCGCGGGGGCCAGAACAAGAGACCCAGTACTTC. As protein: CASSSTSRGPEQETQYF.

Only one count was recorded for this clone. V is TRBV5-1 and J is TRBJ1-5; D perhaps matches TRBD1 (5 bases). V was trimmed by 4 bases and J by 5 bases, leaving 19 bases between them. The CDR3 covers 16 residues. Germline V lookup: CDR1 SGHRS, CDR2 YFSETQ. CDR3 sequence (DNA): TGCGCCAGCAGCATCCTCCAGGGTTCGACTCATCAGCCCCAGCATTTT. Amino acids: CASSILQGSTHQPQHF.

The chain joins TRBV5-1 to TRBJ2-3; D possibly corresponds to TRBD1 (5 bases). This CDR3 spans 16 amino acids. Trimming shortened V by 1 base and J by 8 bases, and 20 bases separated the two germline ends. Germline-derived CDR1 and CDR2 are SGHRS and YFSETQ. Written as DNA, the CDR3 is TGCGCCAGCAGCTTGCTGCAGGGTGACTCTCCAGGTACGCAGTATTTT. This sequence encodes CASSLLQGDSPGTQYF.

The DNA of the CDR3 is TGTGCCAGCATGTCTGAAGGGGATCAGCCCCAGCATTTT. Its translation: CASMSEGDQPQHF. The V gene is TRBV2, the J gene TRBJ1-5; D is possibly TRBD1 (5 bases). The CDR3 runs to 13 residues. Trimming removed 7 bases from V and 5 bases from J, with 12 bases in between. The germline CDR1 and CDR2 sequences are SNHLY and FYNNEI.

The chain employs TRBV19 and TRBJ1-2, with 10 positions matching TRBD1. The CDR3 is made up of 14 amino acids. Germline-derived CDR1 and CDR2 are LNHDA and SQIVND (reference sequence). J was trimmed by 8 bases and V by 5 bases; bases with no gene match: 8. This CDR3 is CASSGLTGGGGYTF. The CDR3 DNA sequence: TGTGCCAGTAGTGGATTGACAGGGGGCGGCGGCTACACCTTC.

In its sample, this clone was seen once. This chain links TRBV30 with TRBJ1-5; 7 positions agree with TRBD1. Germline trimming cut 2 bases from V and 8 bases from J; bases unmatched to any gene: 15. This CDR3 is built from 16 residues. Germline V gene lookup returns CDR1 GTSNPN and CDR2 SVGIG (reference sequence). The CDR3 here is CAWSPTGQDASKPQHF. In nucleotides, the CDR3 is TGTGCCTGGAGTCCGACCGGACAGGACGCAAGCAAGCCCCAGCATTTT.

The rearrangement links TRBV7-9 to TRBJ2-1; 10 nucleotides match TRBD2. Per germline, CDR1 SEHNR and CDR2 FQNEAQ (reference sequence). The V and J ends lost 3 bases and 4 bases, in that order; junction bases with no gene match: 3. This CDR3 has 15 residues. This chain's CDR3 is CASSFSSGGYNEQFF. For the CDR3, the DNA is TGTGCCAGCAGCTTCTCTAGCGGGGGTTACAATGAGCAGTTCTTC.

V gene TRBV9 combines with J gene TRBJ1-5; D perhaps matches TRBD1 (6 bases). Trimming left V 6 bases short and J 3 bases short, with 16 bases between. Germline CDR1 SGDLS, CDR2 YYNGEE. The CDR3 consists of 15 residues. CDR3 coding DNA: TGTGCCAGCACTCCGGACAGTAGGTTCAATCAGCCCCAGCATTTT. Encoded protein: CASTPDSRFNQPQHF.

This clone was seen more than once but under ten times. This chain joins TRBV5-6 and TRBJ1-3; D is perhaps TRBD1 (5 bases). Trimming took off 4 bases at V and 1 base at J, with 9 bases between the two ends. CDR3 length equals 14 residues. CDR1 SGHDT and CDR2 YYEEEE come from the germline V gene. Here the CDR3 reads CASSLGLSGNTIYF. Here the CDR3 DNA reads TGTGCCAGCAGCCTGGGACTTTCTGGAAACACCATATATTTT.

The gene calls are TRBV28 and TRBJ1-3; 10 nucleotides match TRBD1. The germline V gene encodes CDR1 MDHEN and CDR2 SYDVKM. This CDR3 spans 17 amino acids. V shed 6 bases, J shed 3 bases, and the junction held 11 bases outside the gene matches. CDR3 sequence: CASRGTGDAEFGNTIYF. The CDR3 coding sequence is TGTGCCAGCAGGGGGACAGGGGATGCAGAATTTGGAAACACCATATATTTT.

This chain connects TRBV18 to TRBJ2-2; tentatively, D is TRBD1 (5 bases). V shed 7 bases and J shed 3 bases, with 9 bases lying between them. This CDR3 comprises 13 residues. From germline, CDR1 is KGHSH and CDR2 LQKENI. CDR3 residues: CASYTGYTGELFF. The CDR3 DNA is TGTGCCAGCTACACAGGTTACACCGGGGAGCTGTTTTTT.

This chain links TRBV19 with TRBJ1-2; 7 nucleotides align to TRBD1. The trim removed 10 bases at V and 2 bases at J, leaving 7 bases unmatched. The CDR3 totals 13 residues. The germline gives CDR1 LNHDA, CDR2 SQIVND (reference sequence). For the CDR3, the DNA is TGTGCCATATGGACAGGAGAGAACTATGGCTACACCTTC. Translating it yields CAIWTGENYGYTF.

The CDR3 is CASSFNGMDEQYF. The CDR3 DNA sequence: TGTGCCAGCAGCTTTAACGGGATGGACGAGCAGTACTTC. This rearrangement joins TRBV5-4 to TRBJ2-7; D is perhaps TRBD2 (5 bases). The V end lost 2 bases, the J end lost 5 bases, and 11 bases lay between the germline ends. The length of the CDR3 is 13 residues. CDR1 and CDR2 (germline): SGHNT, YYREEE (reference sequence).

This clone has at least ten counts. The chain joins TRBV19 to TRBJ1-6; TRBD1 matches 8 bases. The V and J ends lost 3 bases and 10 bases, in that order; junction bases with no gene match: 5. The CDR3 spans 14 residues. Germline-derived CDR1 and CDR2 are LNHDA and SQIVND (reference sequence). CDR3 nucleotides: TGTGCCAGTAGTATTCGGACAGGGCAATCACCCCTCCACTTT. It translates to CASSIRTGQSPLHF. The whole variable domain, filled in from reference TRBV19 and TRBJ1-6, reads DGGITQSPKYLFRKEGQNVTLSCEQNLNHDAMYWYRQDPGQGLRLIYYSQIVNDFQKGDIAEGYSVSREKKESFPLTVTSAQKNPTAFYLCASSIRTGQSPLHFGNGTRLTVT.

The chain uses TRBV7-8 and TRBJ1-2; D remains unclear. Germline V gene sequence: CDR1 SGHVS, CDR2 FQNEAQ. The ends were cut back, 0 bases at V and 7 bases at J, with 12 bases in the middle. The CDR3 contains 14 residues. CDR3 bases: TGTGCCAGCAGCTTAGCGCTCAGGCATCGTGGCTACACCTTC. Its protein is CASSLALRHRGYTF.

The chain couples TRBV5-8 to TRBJ1-3; 7 bases fit TRBD1. This CDR3 spans 15 amino acids. V lost 4 bases to trimming and J lost 0 bases; unmatched junction nucleotides: 4. From germline, CDR1 is SGHTS and CDR2 YDEGEE. CDR3 in amino acids: CASSIQGTSGNTIYF. The CDR3 region has the DNA TGTGCCAGCAGCATACAGGGGACCTCTGGAAACACCATATATTTT.

This clone was observed a handful of times. The chain recombines TRBV4-3 with TRBJ2-6, with a weak D call TRBD1 (6 bases). Between the trimmed V and J ends, which lost 5 bases and 4 bases, there was a span of 15 bases. This CDR3 has 16 amino acids. Germline V gives CDR1 LGHNA, CDR2 YSLEER. This CDR3 reads CASSSYTGSGANVLTF. CDR3 DNA: TGCGCCAGCAGCTCATACACAGGGTCCGGGGCCAACGTCCTGACTTTC.

This clone came up a few times. The CDR3 reads CASSPVSRDRDYYGYTF. CDR3 DNA: TGCGCCAGCAGCCCTGTATCTCGGGACAGGGATTACTATGGCTACACCTTC. The chain carries TRBV5-1 and TRBJ1-2; 9 bases line up with TRBD1. Germline CDR1 is SGHRS and CDR2 is YFSETQ. The CDR3 extends over 17 amino acids. V lost 4 bases to trimming and J lost 3 bases; unmatched junction nucleotides: 13.

The V call is TRBV6-1, the J call TRBJ2-3; D unresolved. V dropped 3 bases and J dropped 4 bases, with 5 bases sitting between them. The CDR3 covers 12 residues. CDR1 and CDR2 (germline): MNHNS, SASEGT. CDR3 amino acids: CASSDRPDTQYF. The CDR3 bases are TGTGCCAGCAGTGATCGTCCAGATACGCAGTATTTT.

This clone was detected only once. The chain has TRBV20-1 and TRBJ2-7, with a possible D match to TRBD1 (5 bases). Germline assignment: CDR1 DFQATT and CDR2 SNEGSKA (reference sequence). Trimming pared 3 bases from V and 2 bases from J, leaving 14 bases between. The CDR3 totals 14 residues. CDR3 DNA sequence: TGCAGTGCTAGTAGGCAGGGAAATACCTACGAGCAGTACTTC. This encodes CSASRQGNTYEQYF.

The chain has TRBV2 and TRBJ1-2; 7 nucleotides align to TRBD1. Germline-derived CDR1 and CDR2 are SNHLY and FYNNEI. The CDR3 runs 12 residues. The V segment lost 7 bases and the J segment 9 bases; nucleotides outside the gene matches: 8. The CDR3 DNA reads as TGTGCCAGCAAGGGACAGACGATTCGCTACACCTTC. Protein product: CASKGQTIRYTF.

The chain links TRBV19 to TRBJ1-2, with D perhaps matching TRBD1 (6 bases). V was clipped by 5 bases and J by 0 bases, with 7 bases between them. Germline CDR1 reads LNHDA; CDR2 reads SQIVND (reference sequence). The CDR3 has 13 residues. This chain's CDR3 is CASSSGANYGYTF. CDR3 nucleotides: TGTGCCAGTAGTTCAGGGGCTAACTATGGCTACACCTTC. Full variable domain (rest looked up from reference TRBV19 and TRBJ1-2): DGGITQSPKYLFRKEGQNVTLSCEQNLNHDAMYWYRQDPGQGLRLIYYSQIVNDFQKGDIAEGYSVSREKKESFPLTVTSAQKNPTAFYLCASSSGANYGYTFGSGTRLTVV.

The gene calls are TRBV5-1 and TRBJ2-7, with D perhaps TRBD1 (5 bases). This CDR3 spans 14 amino acids. V was shortened by 3 bases and J by 1 base, with 11 bases between the two germline ends. CDR1 and CDR2 from the germline V gene are SGHRS and YFSETQ. CDR3 in DNA: TGCGCCAGCAGCTCTTCGGACATTTCCTACGAGCAGTACTTC. It encodes CASSSSDISYEQYF.

This rearrangement joins TRBV13 to TRBJ2-5; possible D gene TRBD1, 7 bases. Trimming left V 5 bases short and J 7 bases short, with 14 bases between. The CDR3 runs 13 residues. Germline assignment: CDR1 PRHDT and CDR2 FYEKMQ (reference sequence). The CDR3 nucleotides read TGTGCCAGCAGCGCCTACAGGGGAGGGACCCAGTACTTC. Translated, it gives CASSAYRGGTQYF.